The clone carrying this T cell receptor beta chain was detected many times. The entry originates in a study of T cells in Graves' hyperthyroidism and ophthalmopathy. Trimming left V 6 bases short and J 3 bases short, with 18 bases between. The CDR3 is 16 amino acids. CDR1 is SGHAT and CDR2 is FQDESV in the germline V gene (reference sequence). Amplification of TCR beta CDR3 regions was performed using RNA transcripts as template. Carried out on the TCR CDR3, a first-round RT-PCR used the HTBI primer set. Using its own MiXCR run on the multiplex PCR reads, TCRdb lists one record per CDR3 protein. The sample consists of roughly 740,000 distinct CDR3 sequences, about 16% of them appearing once.

The clonotype comes from a man between 18 and 29 years old with Graves' hyperthyroidism. Specimen: blood. The chain recombines TRBV11-1 with TRBJ2-1; perhaps TRBD1 as D (6 bases). DNA for the CDR3: TGTGCCAGCAGATACCGGGACACCAGCGGCTACAATGAGCAGTTCTTC. It translates to CASRYRDTSGYNEQFF.